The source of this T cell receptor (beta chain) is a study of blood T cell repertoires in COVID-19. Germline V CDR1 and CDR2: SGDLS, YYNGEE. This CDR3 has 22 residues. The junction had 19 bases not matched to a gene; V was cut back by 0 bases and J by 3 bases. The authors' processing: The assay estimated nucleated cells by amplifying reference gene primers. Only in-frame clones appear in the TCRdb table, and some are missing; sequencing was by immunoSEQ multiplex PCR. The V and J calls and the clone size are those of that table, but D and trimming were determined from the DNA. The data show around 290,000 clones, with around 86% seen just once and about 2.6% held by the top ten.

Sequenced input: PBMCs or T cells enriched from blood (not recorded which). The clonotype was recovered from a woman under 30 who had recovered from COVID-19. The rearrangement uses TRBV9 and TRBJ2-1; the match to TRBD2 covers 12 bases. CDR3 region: CASSVEGTVLAGGRTSYNEQFF. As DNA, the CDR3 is TGTGCCAGCAGCGTAGAAGGGACGGTGCTAGCGGGAGGGAGAACAAGCTACAATGAGCAGTTCTTC.